This TCR beta chain derives from a study of T cells after yellow fever vaccination. Study-wide results and limits: The secondary response showed a weaker magnitude and a faster peak, day 5 versus 15.

This clonotype has only a few counts. The antigen remains unidentified. The length of the CDR3 is 12 residues. The ends lost 10 bases at V and 3 bases at J; junction bases unmatched: 4. Germline-derived CDR1 and CDR2 are MNHEY and SVGEGT. TCRdb reanalysed the 5' RACE reads using MiXCR and keeps one entry per CDR3 protein. The sample includes roughly 340,000 distinct CDR3 sequences, 3.5% to 4.5% of them seen just once. The starting material was PBMCs, obtained 5 days after the yellow fever booster vaccination. This chain links TRBV6-2 or TRBV6-3 with TRBJ2-7; TRBD1 matches 9 bases. This receptor was obtained from a young man who received the YFV17D yellow fever vaccine. CDR3 residues: CATGTGNYEQYF. CDR3 nucleotides: TGTGCCACCGGGACAGGGAACTACGAGCAGTACTTC.